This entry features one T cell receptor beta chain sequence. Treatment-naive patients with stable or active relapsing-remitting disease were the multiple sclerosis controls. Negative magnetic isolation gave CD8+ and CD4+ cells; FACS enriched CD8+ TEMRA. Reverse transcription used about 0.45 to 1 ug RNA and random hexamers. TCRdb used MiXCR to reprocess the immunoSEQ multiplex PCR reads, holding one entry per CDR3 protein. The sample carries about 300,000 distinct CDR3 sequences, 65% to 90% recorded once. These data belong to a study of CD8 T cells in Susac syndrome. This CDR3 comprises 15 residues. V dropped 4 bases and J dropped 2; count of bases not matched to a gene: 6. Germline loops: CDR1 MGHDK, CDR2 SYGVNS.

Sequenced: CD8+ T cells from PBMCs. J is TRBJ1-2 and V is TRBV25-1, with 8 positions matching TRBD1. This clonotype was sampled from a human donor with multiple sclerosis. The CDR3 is CASSGRQGPNYGYTF. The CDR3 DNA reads TGTGCCAGCAGTGGGCGACAGGGGCCAAACTATGGCTACACCTTC.